This TCR beta chain was recorded in a study of CD8 T cells in Susac syndrome. RNA amounts of roughly 0.5 to 1 ug underwent reverse transcription with random hexamers. Amplification of TCR beta CDR3 was carried out by immunoSEQ multiplex PCR, which covered 54 Vbeta and 13 Jbeta segments. One entry per CDR3 protein, called by TCRdb with MiXCR from the immunoSEQ multiplex PCR reads. The repertoire holds 150,000 to 200,000 distinct CDR3 sequences, with about 93% as singletons. This CDR3 contains 15 residues. Germline V lookup: CDR1 LGHNT, CDR2 FRNRAP. Trimming removed 5 bases from V and 5 bases from J; junction bases left unmatched: 12.

The sequencing input was CD4+ T cells from PBMCs. The chain uses TRBV12-5 and TRBJ2-7, with 7 bases identical to TRBD1. The receptor was derived from a human donor with multiple sclerosis. The CDR3 loop is CASGRIRGGGHEQYF. The DNA of the CDR3 is TGTGCTAGTGGTAGAATCCGAGGGGGCGGCCACGAGCAGTACTTC.